The entry that follows covers one TCR beta chain sequence. The V and J ends lost 4 bases and 2 bases, in that order; junction bases with no gene match: 10. The length of the CDR3 is 19 residues. Germline values: CDR1 LGHDT, CDR2 YNNKEL (reference sequence). This specimen comes from a study of blood T cell repertoires in COVID-19. For the study at large: Some COVID-19 samples were acute and others convalescent; all came from the United States, Italy and Spain.

Original methodology: Amplification from reference gene primers served as the basis for estimated nucleated cell counts. Produced via immunoSEQ multiplex PCR; TCRdb's table is partial and in-frame only. The V and J calls and the clone size are those of that table, but D and trimming were determined from the DNA. The sample holds about 190,000 clones, about four fifths seen once. The sample consisted of peripheral blood. The chain links TRBV3-1 (or the pseudogene TRBV3-2) to TRBJ2-6, with 11 bases that match TRBD1. This sequence originates from a woman in her seventies with active or convalescent COVID-19. CDR3 region: CASSPDRGLVFAGANVLTF. CDR3 sequence (DNA): TGTGCCAGCAGCCCGGACAGGGGGCTGGTTTTTGCTGGGGCCAACGTCCTGACTTTC.